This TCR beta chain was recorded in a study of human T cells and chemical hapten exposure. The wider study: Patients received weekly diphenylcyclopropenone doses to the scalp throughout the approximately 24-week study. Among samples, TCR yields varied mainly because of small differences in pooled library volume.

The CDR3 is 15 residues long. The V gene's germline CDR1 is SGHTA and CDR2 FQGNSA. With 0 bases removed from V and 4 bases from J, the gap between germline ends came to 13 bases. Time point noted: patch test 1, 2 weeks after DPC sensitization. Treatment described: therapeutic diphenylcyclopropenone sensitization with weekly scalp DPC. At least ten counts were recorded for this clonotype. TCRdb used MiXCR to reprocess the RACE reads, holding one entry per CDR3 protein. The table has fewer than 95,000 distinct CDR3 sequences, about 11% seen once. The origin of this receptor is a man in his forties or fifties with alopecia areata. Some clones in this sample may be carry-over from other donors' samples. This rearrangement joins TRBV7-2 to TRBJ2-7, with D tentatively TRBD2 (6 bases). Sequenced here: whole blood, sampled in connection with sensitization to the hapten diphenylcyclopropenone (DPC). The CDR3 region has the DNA TGTGCCAGCAGCTTAGCCGGAGGGCCCCCTTACGAGCAGTACTTC. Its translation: CASSLAGGPPYEQYF. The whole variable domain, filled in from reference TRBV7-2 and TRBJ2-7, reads GAGVSQSPSNKVTEKGKDVELRCDPISGHTALYWYRQSLGQGLEFLIYFQGNSAPDKSGLPSDRFSAERTGGSVSTLTIQRTQQEDSAVYLCASSLAGGPPYEQYFGPGTRLTVT.